The present entry profiles one T cell receptor beta chain with its context. Its target is not known. Naive CD8 isolation took CD45RO-negative cells positively selected for CCR7 and excluded terminally differentiated effector memory CD45RA+ cells. Free of recent acute infections or vaccinations, the donors were healthy HIV-negative adults. When replicate PCRs were run on sorted subsets, they used roughly 0.2 ug DNA, about 30,000 T cell genomes. Repertoires were generated with immunoSEQ multiplex PCR, while TCRdb's copy carries only in-frame clones and drops some. The sample has more than 2 million clones; 93% are singletons. V was pared by 6 bases and J by 8 bases, with 14 bases between. The CDR3 runs 13 residues. Germline CDR1 is SGHVS and CDR2 is FQNEAQ. The data were taken from a study of shared clonotypes between healthy human individuals. Study-level points and caveats: Sequencing depth was expected to affect clonotype sharing among donors. Clonotypes not shared had lower generation probabilities than those common to all four donors.

This sequence originates from a man aged 18 to 30 in good health. Some clones in this sample may be carry-over from other donors' samples. The sample consisted of naive CD8+ T cells from PBMCs. The rearrangement joins TRBV7-8 to TRBJ2-1; D uncertain. CDR3 sequence reads: CASRGTWSDEQFF. For the CDR3, the DNA is TGTGCCAGCAGAGGTACATGGTCCGATGAGCAGTTCTTC.